The 22 T cell receptor beta chains listed next were all sequenced from one sample in a study of OX40 agonist ivuxolimab in advanced cancers. Sequenced by immunoSEQ multiplex PCR; TCRdb stores in-frame clones only, minus some. The sample contains about 58,000 clones, more than 85% of which appear only once. The sample consisted of CD4+ or CD8+ T cells sorted from blood, taken in a trial of the OX40 agonist ivuxolimab. The receptors were sampled from an adult with an advanced solid tumor such as melanoma, head and neck, liver or kidney cancer.

The chain has TRBV2 and TRBJ2-5; the D is unclear. V lost 6 bases and J lost 4, with 9 bases in between. Per the germline V gene, CDR1 is SNHLY and CDR2 is FYNNEI. The CDR3 covers 12 residues. For the CDR3, the DNA is TGTGCCAGCAGGTTATCTGGAGAGACCCAGTACTTC. Translation gives CASRLSGETQYF.

The chain couples TRBV19 to TRBJ1-4; D is ambiguous. CDR3 length: 15 residues. Germline V gene data show CDR1 as LNHDA and CDR2 as SQIVND (reference sequence). The V end was cut by 4 bases, the J end by 0 bases, with 9 bases between. This chain's CDR3 is CASSSYSATNEKLFF. The CDR3 DNA sequence: TGTGCCAGTAGTAGCTACAGTGCAACTAATGAAAAACTGTTTTTT.

The gene calls are TRBV10-3 and TRBJ2-3, with a weak D call TRBD1 (6 bases). The CDR3 runs 12 residues. V shed 4 bases and J shed 5 bases, with 7 bases lying between them. Germline V gene lookup returns CDR1 ENHRY and CDR2 SYGVKD. The CDR3 DNA reads TGTGCCATCAGTGCAGGGGAAGATACGCAGTATTTT. It yields the protein CAISAGEDTQYF.

The rearrangement joins TRBV25-1 to TRBJ2-1; the match to TRBD2 covers 7 bases. This CDR3 has 15 amino acids. J was trimmed by 3 bases and V by 8 bases; bases with no gene match: 10. Germline-derived CDR1 and CDR2 are MGHDK and SYGVNS. This CDR3 reads CASGVLAGVYNEQFF. The CDR3 DNA reads TGTGCCAGCGGTGTGTTGGCGGGAGTCTACAATGAGCAGTTCTTC.

The chain combines TRBV6-5 with TRBJ1-2; no definite D call. This CDR3 has 13 amino acids. V dropped 0 bases and J dropped 6 bases, with 8 bases sitting between them. The germline CDR1 and CDR2 sequences are MNHEY and SVGAGI. The CDR3 protein is CASSYSGSNGYTF. The CDR3 coding sequence is TGTGCCAGCAGTTACTCTGGGTCTAATGGCTACACCTTC.

The V call is TRBV7-2, the J call TRBJ1-3, with 7 positions matching TRBD1. This CDR3 comprises 15 residues. Losses at the gene ends were 3 bases for V and 4 bases for J; bases not matched to a gene: 6. In germline, CDR1 is SGHTA, CDR2 FQGNSA. This CDR3 reads CASSLETGPGNTIYF. CDR3 nucleotides: TGTGCCAGCAGCTTGGAGACAGGGCCAGGAAACACCATATATTTT. Together with reference TRBV7-2 and TRBJ1-3, the CDR3 gives the full variable domain: GAGVSQSPSNKVTEKGKDVELRCDPISGHTALYWYRQSLGQGLEFLIYFQGNSAPDKSGLPSDRFSAERTGGSVSTLTIQRTQQEDSAVYLCASSLETGPGNTIYFGEGSWLTVV.

The J gene is TRBJ2-1, the V gene TRBV14; 10 nucleotides align to TRBD1. Losses at the gene ends were 0 bases for V and 8 bases for J; bases not matched to a gene: 16. CDR3 length equals 19 residues. Germline CDR1 is SGHDN and CDR2 is FVKESK. The CDR3 here is CASSQEGRGGGQGFDEQFF. The CDR3 nucleotides read TGTGCCAGCAGCCAAGAAGGGCGAGGCGGGGGACAGGGGTTCGATGAGCAGTTCTTC.

V usage is TRBV7-2 and J usage is TRBJ2-3; TRBD2 is a possible D gene (6 bases). The V and J ends lost 5 bases and 6 bases respectively, with 15 bases between them. This CDR3 is 14 amino acids long. Germline V gene lookup returns CDR1 SGHTA and CDR2 FQGNSA. The CDR3 loop is CASSISGGGDTQYF. CDR3 in DNA: TGTGCCAGCAGCATTAGCGGAGGAGGGGATACGCAGTATTTT.

The CDR3 region has the DNA TGTGCCAGCAGGCGGGACGGGGTCTCCGGGGAGCTGTTTTTT. It is translated as CASRRDGVSGELFF. J is TRBJ2-2 and V is TRBV11-2, with a weak D call TRBD2 (6 bases). Trimming shortened V by 6 bases and J by 6 bases, and 14 bases separated the two germline ends. The CDR3 length is 14 residues. Germline values: CDR1 SGHAT, CDR2 FQNNGV.

This clone appeared a single time. This chain links TRBV30 with TRBJ2-2; no clear D. V shed 5 bases and J shed 6 bases, with 7 bases lying between them. Germline V gene data show CDR1 as GTSNPN and CDR2 as SVGIG (reference sequence). CDR3 length: 11 amino acids. CDR3 sequence (DNA): TGTGCCTGGGGTCTCCCCGGGGAGCTGTTTTTT. Protein: CAWGLPGELFF.

V usage is TRBV7-3 and J usage is TRBJ2-1; the match to TRBD2 covers 7 bases. V dropped 5 bases and J dropped 2; count of bases not matched to a gene: 6. The germline V gene has CDR1 SGHTA and CDR2 FQGTGA. This CDR3 has 15 amino acids. The CDR3 loop is CASSPGAGTYNEQFF. The CDR3 DNA follows: TGTGCCAGCAGCCCTGGAGCGGGAACCTACAATGAGCAGTTCTTC.

The rearrangement uses TRBV5-4 and TRBJ2-3; 16 nucleotides line up with TRBD2. J lost 4 bases, V lost 4 bases, and 6 bases had no gene match. This CDR3 contains 17 residues. Germline values: CDR1 SGHNT, CDR2 YYREEE (reference sequence). CDR3 sequence: CASSRGTSGRVPDTQYF. The CDR3 DNA reads as TGTGCCAGCAGCCGCGGGACTAGCGGGAGGGTACCAGATACGCAGTATTTT.

The chain has TRBV7-2 and TRBJ2-5; TRBD1 might be the D (6 bases). CDR1 is SGHTA, CDR2 FQGNSA, per germline. Trimming pared 5 bases from V and 5 bases from J, leaving 24 bases between. The CDR3 contains 17 residues. The CDR3, as DNA: TGTGCCAGCAGCCCAGGGGCAGGCCCCAGATCAGGCGAGACCCAGTACTTC. Amino acids: CASSPGAGPRSGETQYF.

This chain joins TRBV7-9 and TRBJ2-3; D gene ambiguous. The CDR3 sequence is 16 residues long. From germline, CDR1 is SEHNR and CDR2 FQNEAQ (reference sequence). The ends were cut back, 3 bases at V and 6 bases at J, with 19 bases in the middle. CDR3 protein: CASSLLVGNWADTQYF. In DNA, the CDR3 is TGTGCCAGCAGCTTGTTAGTTGGCAATTGGGCCGATACGCAGTATTTT.

V gene TRBV11-3 combines with J gene TRBJ2-7; D is perhaps TRBD1 or TRBD2 (5 bases each). The CDR3 sequence is 13 residues long. The V gene lost 6 bases and the J gene lost 10 bases, with 19 bases spanning the gap. Germline V lookup: CDR1 SGHNT, CDR2 YENEEA. The CDR3 loop reads CASSFGATRTQYF. As DNA, the CDR3 is TGTGCCAGCAGTTTTGGGGCCACGAGGACTCAGTACTTC. Variable domain in full (rest from reference TRBV11-3 and TRBJ2-7): EAGVVQSPRYKIIEKKQPVAFWCNPISGHNTLYWYLQNLGQGPELLIRYENEEAVDDSQLPKDRFSAERLKGVDSTLKIQPAELGDSAVYLCASSFGATRTQYFGPGTRLTVT.

The chain links TRBV30 to TRBJ1-2; D unresolved. V lost 3 bases and J lost 5, with 13 bases in between. The CDR3 length is 13 residues. From germline, CDR1 is GTSNPN and CDR2 SVGIG (reference sequence). For the CDR3, the DNA is TGTGCCTGGAGACTGGGTCTGGAGTATGGCTACACCTTC. Protein: CAWRLGLEYGYTF.

V and J are TRBV7-9 and TRBJ2-2; the D is unclear. The CDR3 has 9 residues. Germline CDR1 reads SEHNR; CDR2 reads FQNEAQ (reference sequence). V lost 11 bases and J lost 6, with 4 bases in between. The CDR3 DNA is TGTGCCCCGGCCGGGGAGCTGTTTTTT. Its translation is CAPAGELFF.

The chain employs TRBV7-2 and TRBJ2-1; 8 bases fit TRBD2. V dropped 3 bases and J dropped 7; count of bases not matched to a gene: 8. The V gene's germline CDR1 is SGHTA and CDR2 FQGNSA. The CDR3 is 15 residues long. CDR3 DNA: TGTGCCAGCAGCTTTTTACCGGGACTAGGAAATGAGCAGTTCTTC. Protein: CASSFLPGLGNEQFF.

The V call is TRBV7-2, the J call TRBJ2-5; D not certain. CDR1 SGHTA and CDR2 FQGNSA come from the germline V gene. The CDR3 has 13 residues. V lost 1 base and J lost 8, with 11 bases in between. CDR3 DNA: TGTGCCAGCAGCTTAGATGTTGACGGAACCCAGTACTTC. Residues: CASSLDVDGTQYF.

This rearrangement joins TRBV7-9 to TRBJ2-5, with D maybe TRBD2 (5 bases). This CDR3 comprises 15 residues. CDR1 and CDR2 from the germline V gene are SEHNR and FQNEAQ (reference sequence). V was shortened by 1 base and J by 5 bases, with 14 bases between the two germline ends. The CDR3 coding sequence is TGTGCCAGCAGCTTAGTAGCGATGGTGGAGGAGACCCAGTACTTC. Its protein is CASSLVAMVEETQYF.

V usage is TRBV7-3 and J usage is TRBJ2-1, with 11 bases identical to TRBD2. V trimming: 1 base; J trimming: 5 bases; junction bases outside the gene matches: 7. The germline CDR1 and CDR2 sequences are SGHTA and FQGTGA. This CDR3 is 17 amino acids long. CDR3 sequence (DNA): TGTGCCAGCAGCTTAAGAGGCGGACTAGCGGGCCACAATGAGCAGTTCTTC. Translated, it gives CASSLRGGLAGHNEQFF. The full variable domain, completed using reference TRBV7-3 and TRBJ2-1, is GAGVSQTPSNKVTEKGKYVELRCDPISGHTALYWYRQSLGQGPEFLIYFQGTGAADDSGLPNDRFFAVRPEGSVSTLKIQRTERGDSAVYLCASSLRGGLAGHNEQFFGPGTRLTVL.

J is TRBJ2-7 and V is TRBV5-6; 10 bases match TRBD1. After removal of 3 bases from V and 2 bases from J, the junction contained 2 bases not matched to a gene. The V gene's germline CDR1 is SGHDT and CDR2 YYEEEE. The CDR3 contains 14 residues. The CDR3 sequence: CASSSGTGAYEQYF. CDR3 bases: TGTGCCAGCAGCTCCGGGACAGGGGCCTACGAGCAGTACTTC.